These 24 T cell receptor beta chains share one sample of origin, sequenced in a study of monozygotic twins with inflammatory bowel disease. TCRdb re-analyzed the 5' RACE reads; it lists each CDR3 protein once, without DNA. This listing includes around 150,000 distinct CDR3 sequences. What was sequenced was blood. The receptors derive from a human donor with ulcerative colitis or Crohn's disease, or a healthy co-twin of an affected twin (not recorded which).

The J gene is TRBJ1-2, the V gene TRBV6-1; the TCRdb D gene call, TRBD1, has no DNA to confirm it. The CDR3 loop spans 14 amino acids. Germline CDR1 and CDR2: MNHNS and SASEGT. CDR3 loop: CASSSSGGDYGYTF.

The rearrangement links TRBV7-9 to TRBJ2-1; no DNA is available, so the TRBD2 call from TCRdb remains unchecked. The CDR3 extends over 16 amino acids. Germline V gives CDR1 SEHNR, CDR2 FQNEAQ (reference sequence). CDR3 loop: CASRRGERVAYNEQFF. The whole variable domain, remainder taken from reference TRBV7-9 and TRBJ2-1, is DTGVSQNPRHKITKRGQNVTFRCDPISEHNRLYWYRQTLGQGPEFLTYFQNEAQLEKSRLLSDRFSAERPKGSFSTLEIQRTEQGDSAMYLCASRRGERVAYNEQFFGPGTRLTVL.

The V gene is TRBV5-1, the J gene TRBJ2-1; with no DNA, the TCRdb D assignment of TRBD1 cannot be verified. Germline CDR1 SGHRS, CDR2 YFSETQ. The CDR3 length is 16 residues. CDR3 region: CASSPGVGQAYNEQFF.

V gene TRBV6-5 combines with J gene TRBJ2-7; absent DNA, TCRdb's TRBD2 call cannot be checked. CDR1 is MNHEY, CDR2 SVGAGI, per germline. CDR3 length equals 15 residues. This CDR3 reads CASSYSGGVTYEQYF.

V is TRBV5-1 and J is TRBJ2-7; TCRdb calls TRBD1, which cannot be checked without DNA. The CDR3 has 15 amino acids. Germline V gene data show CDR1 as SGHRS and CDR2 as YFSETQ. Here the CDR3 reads CASSLPRDSSYEQYF.

This CDR3 reads CASSRGQGASNEQFF. The chain joins TRBV4-1 to TRBJ2-1; checking the TCRdb D call of TRBD1 is not possible without DNA. Germline V lookup: CDR1 MGHRA, CDR2 YSYEKL. This CDR3 region has 15 residues.

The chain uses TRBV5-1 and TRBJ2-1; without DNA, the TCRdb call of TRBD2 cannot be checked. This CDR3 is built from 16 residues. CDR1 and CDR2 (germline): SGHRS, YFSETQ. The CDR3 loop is CASSLELAGSHNEQFF.

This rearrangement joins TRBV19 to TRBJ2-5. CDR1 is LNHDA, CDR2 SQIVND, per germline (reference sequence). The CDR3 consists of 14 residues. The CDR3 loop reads CASSIDFGVQTQYF.

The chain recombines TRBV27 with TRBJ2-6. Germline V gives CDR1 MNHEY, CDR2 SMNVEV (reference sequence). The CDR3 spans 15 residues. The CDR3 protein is CASSSTPFGANVLTF.

CDR3 residues: CSAYGSYEQYF. The chain employs TRBV20-1 and TRBJ2-7; TCRdb outputs TRBD2, but without DNA this stays unchecked. This CDR3 spans 11 amino acids. The germline V gene encodes CDR1 DFQATT and CDR2 SNEGSKA (reference sequence).

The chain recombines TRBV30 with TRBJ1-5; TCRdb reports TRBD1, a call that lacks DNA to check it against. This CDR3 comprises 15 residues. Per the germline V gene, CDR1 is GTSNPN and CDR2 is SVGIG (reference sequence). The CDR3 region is CAWSVQGVNNQPQHF.

This CDR3 is CSVVAAWGGTEAFF. V usage is TRBV29-1 and J usage is TRBJ1-1. The germline gives CDR1 SQVTM, CDR2 ANQGSEA. The CDR3 runs to 14 residues.

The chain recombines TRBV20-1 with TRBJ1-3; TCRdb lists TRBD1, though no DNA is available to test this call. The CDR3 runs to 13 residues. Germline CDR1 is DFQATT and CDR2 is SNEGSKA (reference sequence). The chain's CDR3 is CSARGDTRNTIYF.

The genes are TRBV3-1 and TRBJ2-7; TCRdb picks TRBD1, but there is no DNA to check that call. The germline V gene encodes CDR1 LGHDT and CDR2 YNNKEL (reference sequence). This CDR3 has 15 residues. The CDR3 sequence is CASSQDSDRPYEQYF.

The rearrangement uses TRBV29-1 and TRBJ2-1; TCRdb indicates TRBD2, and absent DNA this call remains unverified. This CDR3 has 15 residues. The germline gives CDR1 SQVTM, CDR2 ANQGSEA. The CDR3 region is CSVLSGYRKYNEQFF.

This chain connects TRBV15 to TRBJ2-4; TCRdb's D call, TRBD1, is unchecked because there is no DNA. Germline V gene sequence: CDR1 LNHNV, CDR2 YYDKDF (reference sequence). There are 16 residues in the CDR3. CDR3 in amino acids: CATSRVGQGVLGIQYF.

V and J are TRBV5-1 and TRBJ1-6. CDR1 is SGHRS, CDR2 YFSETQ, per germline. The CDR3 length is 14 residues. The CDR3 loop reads CASSRMGSNPPLHF.

The chain's CDR3 is CASVISAGAKETQYF. The chain carries TRBV5-6 and TRBJ2-5; no DNA is available, so the TRBD2 call from TCRdb remains unchecked. This CDR3 has 15 residues. Germline CDR1 and CDR2: SGHDT and YYEEEE. Based on the CDR3 plus reference TRBV5-6 and TRBJ2-5, the full variable domain is DAGVTQSPTHLIKTRGQQVTLRCSPKSGHDTVSWYQQALGQGPQFIFQYYEEEERQRGNFPDRFSGHQFPNYSSELNVNALLLGDSALYLCASVISAGAKETQYFGPGTRLLVL.

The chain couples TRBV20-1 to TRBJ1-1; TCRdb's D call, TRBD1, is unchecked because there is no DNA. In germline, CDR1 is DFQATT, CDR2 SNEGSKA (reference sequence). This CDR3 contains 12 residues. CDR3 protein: CSANYRVTEAFF.

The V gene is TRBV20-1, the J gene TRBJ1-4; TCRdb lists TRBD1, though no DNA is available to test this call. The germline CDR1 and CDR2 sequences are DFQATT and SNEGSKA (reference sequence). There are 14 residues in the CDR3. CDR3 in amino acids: CSARGVLGGEKLFF.

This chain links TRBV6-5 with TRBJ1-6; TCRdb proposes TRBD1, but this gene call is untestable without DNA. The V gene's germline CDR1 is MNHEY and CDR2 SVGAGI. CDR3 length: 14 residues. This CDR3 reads CASSYEGYNSPLHF.

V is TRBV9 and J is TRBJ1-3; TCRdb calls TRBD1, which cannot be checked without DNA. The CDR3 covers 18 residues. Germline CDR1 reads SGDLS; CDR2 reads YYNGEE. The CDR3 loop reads CASSAHGGRFRKEDTIYF.

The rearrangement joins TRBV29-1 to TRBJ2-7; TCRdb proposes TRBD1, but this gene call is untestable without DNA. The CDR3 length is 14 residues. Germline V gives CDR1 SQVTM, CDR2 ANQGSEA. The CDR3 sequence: CSVEGTSRPGEQYF.

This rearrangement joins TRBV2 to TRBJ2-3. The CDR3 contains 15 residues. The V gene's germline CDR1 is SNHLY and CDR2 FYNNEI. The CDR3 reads CASSEGAGVTDTQYF.